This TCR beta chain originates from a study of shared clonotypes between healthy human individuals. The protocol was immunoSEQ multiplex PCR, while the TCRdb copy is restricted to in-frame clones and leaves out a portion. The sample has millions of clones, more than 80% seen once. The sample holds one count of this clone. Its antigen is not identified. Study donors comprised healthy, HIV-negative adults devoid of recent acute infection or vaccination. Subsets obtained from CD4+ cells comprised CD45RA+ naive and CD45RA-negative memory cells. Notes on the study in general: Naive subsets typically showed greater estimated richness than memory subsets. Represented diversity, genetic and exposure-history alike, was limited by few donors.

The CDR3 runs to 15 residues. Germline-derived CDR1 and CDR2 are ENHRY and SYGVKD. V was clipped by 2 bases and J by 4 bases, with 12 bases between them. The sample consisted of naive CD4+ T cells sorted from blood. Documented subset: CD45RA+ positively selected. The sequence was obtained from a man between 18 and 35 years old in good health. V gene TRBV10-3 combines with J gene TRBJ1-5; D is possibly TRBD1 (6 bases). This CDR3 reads CAISEEGDRNQPQHF. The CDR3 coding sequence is TGTGCCATCAGTGAGGAGGGGGATAGAAATCAGCCCCAGCATTTT.